This TCR beta chain was profiled in a study of blood T cell repertoires in COVID-19. Study-level information: From the United States, Italy and Spain came samples of acute and convalescent COVID-19.

Per the original data handling: Quantification of nucleated cells was approximated via reference gene primer amplification. Clones were read by immunoSEQ multiplex PCR, and TCRdb kept only the in-frame ones, dropping some. Clone size and the V and J calls come from that table; the DNA yielded D and trimming. The sample has about 210,000 clones, around four fifths seen once. Between the trimmed V and J ends, which lost 4 bases and 5 bases, there was a span of 12 bases. The CDR3 totals 13 residues. Germline lookup yields CDR1 SGHRS and CDR2 YFSETQ. The receptor was derived from a woman aged 45 to 65 with active or convalescent COVID-19. The gene calls are TRBV5-1 and TRBJ1-1, with a weak D call TRBD1 (5 bases). Sequencing was performed on peripheral blood. This chain's CDR3 is CASSRTRGTEAFF. The CDR3 DNA is TGCGCCAGCAGCCGGACCCGGGGGACTGAAGCTTTCTTT.